Included here is one T cell receptor beta chain sequence, with context. Its cognate antigen has yet to be identified. Base qualities are missing; no much larger clone stands one base away. Each collaborating institution followed its own protocols to collect whole blood in K2EDTA tubes. Collaborator samples were shipped for TCRbeta analysis as frozen whole blood, isolated PBMCs, or DNA extracted from either sample type. TCRbeta CDR3 regions were amplified from genomic DNA by means of the immunoSEQ Assay, a bias-controlled multiplex PCR. For the original study's pipeline: Nucleated cell counts per sample were estimated from amplification of reference gene primers within the assay. Sequence reads were collapsed and filtered to measure the absolute abundance of every unique TCRbeta CDR3 rearrangement. For each sample, productive Simpson clonality was calculated as the square root of Simpson's diversity index over productive rearrangements. TCRdb obtained this table from immuneACCESS and retained in-frame rearrangements with V and J assigned. These tables miss some clones; where compared with another copy, unresolved V genes account for less than half of the shortfall, and the remainder is unexplained. Clonal size and the V and J genes are those of that table, whereas D and trimming came from the DNA. The sample table shows 52,000 or so clones, and 85% to 90% are seen once. The top ten clonotypes cover around 27% of the sample.

V drops 3 bases and J drops 6 bases, leaving 12 bases in between. From the cysteine up to the phenylalanine, the CDR3 has a length of 13 residues. Only the CDR3 region is kept as DNA, spanning 39 bases read in frame from base 1. Sequences DFQATT (CDR1) and SNEGSKA (CDR2) are obtained from the germline V gene (reference sequence). This entry belongs to a study of blood T cell repertoires in COVID-19 (dated by TCRdb to 2018 to 2020). In the study overall: Samples from collaborators originated in the United States, Italy and Spain and spanned both the acute and convalescent phases of COVID-19. The prospective study material was composed of cDNA or gDNA derived from T cells, B-cell-depleted T cells, or PBMCs. The sample metadata nearly always contained a de-identified subject ID, COVID-19 status, age in years and sex. Subjects who had been exposed to COVID-19, were actively infected with it, or had recovered from it provided the deeply sampled blood TCRbeta repertoires that made up the dataset. Where available, HLA class I and class II types were obtained from metadata supplied by the sample provider rather than from assay-based typing. A freely available public database, intended as a resource for researchers studying the immune response to SARS-CoV-2, is where the repertoires were released. Samples came from the ongoing ImmuneRACE study (first 160 participants) plus 1,254 subjects from 6 global collaborators.

Paper-wide results and their limitations: The quantity of clinical and demographic metadata differed by source and by participant and was supplied without curation.

The clonotype was recovered from a human donor in a cohort sampled during active COVID-19. Sequencing input: peripheral blood. The chain links TRBV20-1 with TRBJ2-1; the D region possibly corresponds to TRBD2 (5 bases align). The CDR3 here reads CSASHSAGNEQFF. The nucleotide sequence is TGCAGTGCTAGTCACTCGGCGGGCAATGAGCAGTTCTTC.